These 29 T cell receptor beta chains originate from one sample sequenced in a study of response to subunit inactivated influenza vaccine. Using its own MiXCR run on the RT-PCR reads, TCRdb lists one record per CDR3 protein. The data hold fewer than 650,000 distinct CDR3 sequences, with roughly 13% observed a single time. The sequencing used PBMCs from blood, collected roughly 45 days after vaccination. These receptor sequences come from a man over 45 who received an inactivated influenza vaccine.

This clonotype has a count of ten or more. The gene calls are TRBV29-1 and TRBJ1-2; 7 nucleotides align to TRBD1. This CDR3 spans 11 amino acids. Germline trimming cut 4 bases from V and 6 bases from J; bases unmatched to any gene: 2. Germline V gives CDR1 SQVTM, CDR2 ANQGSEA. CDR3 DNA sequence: TGCAGCGTTGTTACAGGGGATGGCTACACCTTC. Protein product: CSVVTGDGYTF.

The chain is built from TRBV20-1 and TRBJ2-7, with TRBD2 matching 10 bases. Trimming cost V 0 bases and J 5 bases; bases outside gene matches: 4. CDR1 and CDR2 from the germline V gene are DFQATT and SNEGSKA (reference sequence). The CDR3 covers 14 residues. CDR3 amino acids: CSARDWLAGDEQYF. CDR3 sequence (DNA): TGCAGTGCTAGAGATTGGCTAGCGGGAGACGAGCAGTACTTC.

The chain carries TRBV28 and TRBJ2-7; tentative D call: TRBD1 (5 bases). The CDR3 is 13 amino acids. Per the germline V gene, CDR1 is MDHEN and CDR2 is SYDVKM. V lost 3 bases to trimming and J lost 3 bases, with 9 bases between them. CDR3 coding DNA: TGTGCCAGCAGTTTCTCAGGGATCTACGAGCAGTACTTC. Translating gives CASSFSGIYEQYF.

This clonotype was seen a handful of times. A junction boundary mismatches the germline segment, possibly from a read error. The DNA of the CDR3 is TGCGCCAGCAGCAAAGACTGGGGAGATGAGCAGTTCTTC. It translates to CASSKDWGDEQFF. The J gene is TRBJ2-1, the V gene TRBV4-3; the D gene is possibly TRBD2 (5 bases). CDR3 length: 13 amino acids. Germline CDR1 reads LGHNA; CDR2 reads YSLEER.

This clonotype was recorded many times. The CDR3, as DNA: TGTGCCAGCAGCTTAGCGGAAGGGGTTGAAGCTTTCTTT. As protein: CASSLAEGVEAFF. The chain joins TRBV7-2 to TRBJ1-1, with D tentatively TRBD1 (5 bases). Germline assignment: CDR1 SGHTA and CDR2 FQGNSA. Deletions cut 0 bases from V and 7 bases from J, with 9 bases between. The CDR3 spans 13 residues. The full variable domain, completed using reference TRBV7-2 and TRBJ1-1, is GAGVSQSPSNKVTEKGKDVELRCDPISGHTALYWYRQSLGQGLEFLIYFQGNSAPDKSGLPSDRFSAERTGGSVSTLTIQRTQQEDSAVYLCASSLAEGVEAFFGQGTRLTVV.

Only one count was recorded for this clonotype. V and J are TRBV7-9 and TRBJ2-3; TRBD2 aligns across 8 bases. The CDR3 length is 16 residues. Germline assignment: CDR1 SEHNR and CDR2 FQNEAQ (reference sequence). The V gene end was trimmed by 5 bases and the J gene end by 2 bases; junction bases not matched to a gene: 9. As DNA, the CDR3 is TGTGCCAGCAGCCGGGGGGGCGGGCGAAACACAGATACGCAGTATTTT. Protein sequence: CASSRGGGRNTDTQYF.

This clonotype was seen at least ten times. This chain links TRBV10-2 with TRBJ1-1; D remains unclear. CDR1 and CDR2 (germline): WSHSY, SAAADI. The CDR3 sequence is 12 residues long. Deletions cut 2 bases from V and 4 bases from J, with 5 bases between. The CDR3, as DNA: TGCGCCAGCAGTGAGGTGGGCACTGAAGCTTTCTTT. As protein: CASSEVGTEAFF.

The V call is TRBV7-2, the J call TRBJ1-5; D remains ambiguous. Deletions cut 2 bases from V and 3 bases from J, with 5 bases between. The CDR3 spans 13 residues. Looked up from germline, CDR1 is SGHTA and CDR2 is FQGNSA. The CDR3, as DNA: TGTGCCAGCAGCTTACACTACAATCAGCCCCAGCATTTT. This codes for CASSLHYNQPQHF. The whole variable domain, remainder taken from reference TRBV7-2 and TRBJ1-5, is GAGVSQSPSNKVTEKGKDVELRCDPISGHTALYWYRQSLGQGLEFLIYFQGNSAPDKSGLPSDRFSAERTGGSVSTLTIQRTQQEDSAVYLCASSLHYNQPQHFGDGTRLSIL.

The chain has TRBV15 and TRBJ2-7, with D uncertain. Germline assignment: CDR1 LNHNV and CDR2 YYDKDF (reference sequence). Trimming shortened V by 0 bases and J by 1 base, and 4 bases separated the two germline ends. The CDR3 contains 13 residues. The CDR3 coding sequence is TGTGCCACCAGCAGAGACTTTTCCTACGAGCAGTACTTC. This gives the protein CATSRDFSYEQYF.

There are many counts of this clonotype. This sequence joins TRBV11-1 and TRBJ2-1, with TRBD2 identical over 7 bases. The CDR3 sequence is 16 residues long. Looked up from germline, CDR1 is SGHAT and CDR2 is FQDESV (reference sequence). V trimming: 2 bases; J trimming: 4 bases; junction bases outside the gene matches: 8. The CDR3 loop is CASSLSGGGQYNEQFF. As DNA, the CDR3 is TGTGCCAGCAGCTTATCGGGGGGTGGTCAGTACAATGAGCAGTTCTTC.

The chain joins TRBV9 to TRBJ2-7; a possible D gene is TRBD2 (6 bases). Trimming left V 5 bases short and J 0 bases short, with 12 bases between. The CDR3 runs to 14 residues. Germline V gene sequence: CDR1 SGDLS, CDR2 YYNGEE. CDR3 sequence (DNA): TGTGCCAGCAGTGAGGCGGGGCACTCCTACGAGCAGTACTTC. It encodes CASSEAGHSYEQYF.

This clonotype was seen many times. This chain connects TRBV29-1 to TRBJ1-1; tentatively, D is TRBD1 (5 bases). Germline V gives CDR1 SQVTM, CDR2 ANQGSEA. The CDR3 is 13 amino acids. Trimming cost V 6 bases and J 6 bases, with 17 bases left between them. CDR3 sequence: CSVPGRRTPEAFF. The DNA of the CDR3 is TGCAGCGTCCCAGGGAGGCGAACCCCTGAAGCTTTCTTT.

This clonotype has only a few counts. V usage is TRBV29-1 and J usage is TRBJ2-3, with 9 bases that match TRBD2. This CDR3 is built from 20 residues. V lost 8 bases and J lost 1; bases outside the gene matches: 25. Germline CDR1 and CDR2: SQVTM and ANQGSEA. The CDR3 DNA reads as TGCAGCTTTACGGCCCCCCGGGTAGCGGGAGCCTCGTGGGGCACAGATACGCAGTATTTT. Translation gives CSFTAPRVAGASWGTDTQYF.

The CDR3 DNA reads as TGCAGCGCGAGGGACACCGTGGGCACTGAAGCTTTCTTT. The encoded protein is CSARDTVGTEAFF. The genes are TRBV29-1 and TRBJ1-1; perhaps TRBD1 as D (6 bases). This CDR3 has 13 amino acids. Trimming stripped 7 bases from V and 4 bases from J, with 16 bases between. Germline V gives CDR1 SQVTM, CDR2 ANQGSEA.

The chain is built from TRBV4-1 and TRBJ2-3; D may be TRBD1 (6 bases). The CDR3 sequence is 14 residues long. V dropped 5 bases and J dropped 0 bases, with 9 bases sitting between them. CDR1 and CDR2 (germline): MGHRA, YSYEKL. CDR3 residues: CASSEGESTDTQYF. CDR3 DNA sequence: TGCGCCAGCAGCGAGGGGGAGAGCACAGATACGCAGTATTTT.

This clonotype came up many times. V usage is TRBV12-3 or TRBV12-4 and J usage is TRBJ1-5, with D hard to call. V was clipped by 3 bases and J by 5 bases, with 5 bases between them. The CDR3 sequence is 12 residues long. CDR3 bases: TGTGCCAGCAGTTTTGGTGATCAGCCCCAGCATTTT. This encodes CASSFGDQPQHF.

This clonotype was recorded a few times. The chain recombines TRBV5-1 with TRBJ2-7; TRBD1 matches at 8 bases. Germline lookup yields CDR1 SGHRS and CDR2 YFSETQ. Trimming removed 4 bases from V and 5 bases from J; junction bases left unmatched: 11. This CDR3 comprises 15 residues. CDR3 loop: CASSTDGTGLNEQYF. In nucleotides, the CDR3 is TGCGCCAGCAGCACGGATGGGACAGGTCTCAACGAGCAGTACTTC.

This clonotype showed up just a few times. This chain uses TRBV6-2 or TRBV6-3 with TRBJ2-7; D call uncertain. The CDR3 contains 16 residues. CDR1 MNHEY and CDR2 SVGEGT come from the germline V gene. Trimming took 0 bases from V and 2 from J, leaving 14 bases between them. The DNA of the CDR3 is TGTGCCAGCAGTTACTCTCGCAGATTCCCCACCTACGAGCAGTACTTC. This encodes CASSYSRRFPTYEQYF.

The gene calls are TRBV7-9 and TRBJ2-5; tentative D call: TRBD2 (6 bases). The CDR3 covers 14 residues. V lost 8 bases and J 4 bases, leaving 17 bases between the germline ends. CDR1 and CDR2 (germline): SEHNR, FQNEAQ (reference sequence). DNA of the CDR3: TGTGCCAGCGACCTGGCGGGGCGGGGAGAGACCCAGTACTTC. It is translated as CASDLAGRGETQYF.

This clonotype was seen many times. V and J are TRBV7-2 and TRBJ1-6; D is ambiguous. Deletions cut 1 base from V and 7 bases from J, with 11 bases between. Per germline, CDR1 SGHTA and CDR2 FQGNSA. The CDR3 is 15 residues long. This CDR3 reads CASSLVGQWNSPLHF. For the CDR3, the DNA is TGTGCCAGCAGCTTAGTTGGGCAGTGGAATTCACCCCTCCACTTT.

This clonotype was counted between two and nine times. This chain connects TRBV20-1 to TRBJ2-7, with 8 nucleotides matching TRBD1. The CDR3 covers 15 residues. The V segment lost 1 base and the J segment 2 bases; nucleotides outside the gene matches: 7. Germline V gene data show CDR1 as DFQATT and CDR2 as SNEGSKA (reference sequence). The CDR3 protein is CSARVGGTGTYEQYF. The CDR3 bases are TGCAGTGCTAGAGTTGGGGGGACAGGAACCTACGAGCAGTACTTC.

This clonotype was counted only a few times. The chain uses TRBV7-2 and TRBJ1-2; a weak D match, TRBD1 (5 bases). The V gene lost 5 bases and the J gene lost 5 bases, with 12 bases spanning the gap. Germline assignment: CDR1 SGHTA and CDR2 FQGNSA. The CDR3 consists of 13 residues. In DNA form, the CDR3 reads TGTGCCAGCAGCAATCGACAGTTTTATGGCTACACCTTC. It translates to CASSNRQFYGYTF. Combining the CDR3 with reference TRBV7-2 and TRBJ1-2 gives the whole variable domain GAGVSQSPSNKVTEKGKDVELRCDPISGHTALYWYRQSLGQGLEFLIYFQGNSAPDKSGLPSDRFSAERTGGSVSTLTIQRTQQEDSAVYLCASSNRQFYGYTFGSGTRLTVV.

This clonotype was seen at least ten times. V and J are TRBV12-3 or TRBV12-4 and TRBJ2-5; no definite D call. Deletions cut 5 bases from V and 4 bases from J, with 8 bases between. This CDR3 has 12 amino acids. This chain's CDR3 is CASSPPRETQYF. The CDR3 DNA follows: TGTGCCAGCAGTCCCCCACGAGAGACCCAGTACTTC.

In nucleotides, the CDR3 is TGTGCCAGCAGTTCTGCCAGGGGGTCCCGAGATACGCAGTATTTT. Translating gives CASSSARGSRDTQYF. This chain connects TRBV12-3 or TRBV12-4 to TRBJ2-3; 7 bases agree with TRBD1. The ends lost 4 bases at V and 5 bases at J; junction bases unmatched: 9. CDR3 length: 15 amino acids.

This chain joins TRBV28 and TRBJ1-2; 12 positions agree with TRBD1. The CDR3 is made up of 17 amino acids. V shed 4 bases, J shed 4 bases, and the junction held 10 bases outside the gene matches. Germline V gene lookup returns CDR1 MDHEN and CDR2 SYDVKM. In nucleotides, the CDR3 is TGTGCCAGCAGTTCCATTCTCTCGGGACAGGGGGCCTATGGCTACACCTTC. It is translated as CASSSILSGQGAYGYTF.

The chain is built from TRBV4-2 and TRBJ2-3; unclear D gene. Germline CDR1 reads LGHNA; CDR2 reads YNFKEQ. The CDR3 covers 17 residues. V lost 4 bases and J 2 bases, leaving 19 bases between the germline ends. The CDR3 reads CASSRTIEPTLTDTQYF. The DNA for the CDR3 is TGTGCCAGCAGCCGTACGATCGAACCGACCCTCACAGATACGCAGTATTTT.

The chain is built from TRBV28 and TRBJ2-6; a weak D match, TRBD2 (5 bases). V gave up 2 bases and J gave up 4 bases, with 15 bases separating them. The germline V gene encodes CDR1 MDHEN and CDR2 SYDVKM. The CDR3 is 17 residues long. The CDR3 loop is CASSLRQTAGGANVLTF. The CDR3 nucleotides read TGTGCCAGCAGTTTAAGGCAGACGGCGGGCGGGGCCAACGTCCTGACTTTC.

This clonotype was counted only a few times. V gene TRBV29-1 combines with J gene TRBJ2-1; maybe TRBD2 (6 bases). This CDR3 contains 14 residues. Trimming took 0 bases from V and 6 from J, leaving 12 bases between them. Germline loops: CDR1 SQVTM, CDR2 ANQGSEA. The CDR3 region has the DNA TGCAGCGTTGAAGACCCGGGAGCTAGCAATGAGCAGTTCTTC. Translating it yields CSVEDPGASNEQFF.

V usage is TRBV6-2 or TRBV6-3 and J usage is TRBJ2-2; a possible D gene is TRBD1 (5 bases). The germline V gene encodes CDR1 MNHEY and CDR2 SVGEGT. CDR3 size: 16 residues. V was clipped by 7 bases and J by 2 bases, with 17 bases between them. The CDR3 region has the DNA TGTGCCAGCACCCACCCGGACAAGGCCAACACCGGGGAGCTGTTTTTT. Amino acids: CASTHPDKANTGELFF.